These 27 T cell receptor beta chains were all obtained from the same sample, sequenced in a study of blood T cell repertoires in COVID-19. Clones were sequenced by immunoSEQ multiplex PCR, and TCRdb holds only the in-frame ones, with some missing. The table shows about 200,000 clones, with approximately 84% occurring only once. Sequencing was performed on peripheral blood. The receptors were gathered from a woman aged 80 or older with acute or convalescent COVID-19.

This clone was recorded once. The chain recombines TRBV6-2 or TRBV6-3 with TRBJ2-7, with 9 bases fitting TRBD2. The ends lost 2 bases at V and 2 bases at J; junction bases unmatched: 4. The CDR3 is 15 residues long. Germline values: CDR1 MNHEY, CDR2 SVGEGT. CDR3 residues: CASSYGAGGTYEQYF. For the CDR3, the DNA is TGTGCCAGCAGTTACGGAGCGGGAGGCACCTACGAGCAGTACTTC.

The CDR3 protein is CATSDKYGGRAFQETQYF. For the CDR3, the DNA is TGTGCCACCAGTGATAAGTATGGAGGGAGGGCCTTCCAAGAGACCCAGTACTTC. The V call is TRBV24-1, the J call TRBJ2-5; 7 positions match TRBD2. Germline V CDR1 and CDR2: KGHDR, SFDVKD. The CDR3 sequence is 18 residues long. The V segment lost 3 bases and the J segment 1 base; nucleotides outside the gene matches: 13.

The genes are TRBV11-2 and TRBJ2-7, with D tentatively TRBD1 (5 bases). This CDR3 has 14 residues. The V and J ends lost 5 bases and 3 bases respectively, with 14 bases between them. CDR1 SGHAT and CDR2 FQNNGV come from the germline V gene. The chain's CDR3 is CASSLKDTNYEQYF. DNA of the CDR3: TGTGCCAGCAGCCTTAAGGACACAAACTACGAGCAGTACTTC. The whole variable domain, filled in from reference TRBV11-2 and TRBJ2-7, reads EAGVAQSPRYKIIEKRQSVAFWCNPISGHATLYWYQQILGQGPKLLIQFQNNGVVDDSQLPKDRFSAERLKGVDSTLKIQPAKLEDSAVYLCASSLKDTNYEQYFGPGTRLTVT.

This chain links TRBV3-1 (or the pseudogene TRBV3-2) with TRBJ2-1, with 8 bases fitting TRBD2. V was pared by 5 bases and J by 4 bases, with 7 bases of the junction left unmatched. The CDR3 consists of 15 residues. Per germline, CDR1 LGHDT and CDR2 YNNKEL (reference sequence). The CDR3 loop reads CASSFGTRPYNEQFF. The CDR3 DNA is TGTGCCAGCAGCTTCGGGACTAGACCATACAATGAGCAGTTCTTC.

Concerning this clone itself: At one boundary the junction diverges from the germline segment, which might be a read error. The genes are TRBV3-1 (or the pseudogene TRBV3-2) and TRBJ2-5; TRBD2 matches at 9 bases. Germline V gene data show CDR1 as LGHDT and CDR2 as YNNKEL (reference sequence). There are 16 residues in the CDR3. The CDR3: CASSQSGSGGSSRVDF. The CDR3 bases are TGTGCCAGCAGCCAATCGGGTAGCGGGGGATCTTCACGCGTGGACTTC.

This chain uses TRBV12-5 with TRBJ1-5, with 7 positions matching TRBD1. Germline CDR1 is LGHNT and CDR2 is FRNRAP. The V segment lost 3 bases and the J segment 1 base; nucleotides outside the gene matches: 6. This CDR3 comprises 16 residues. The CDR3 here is CASGFPGTESNQPQHF. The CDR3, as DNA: TGTGCTAGTGGTTTCCCCGGGACAGAGAGCAATCAGCCCCAGCATTTT.

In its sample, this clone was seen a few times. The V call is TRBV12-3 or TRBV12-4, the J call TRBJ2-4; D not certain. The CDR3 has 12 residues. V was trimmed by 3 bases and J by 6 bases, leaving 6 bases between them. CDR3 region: CASSFIGNIQYF. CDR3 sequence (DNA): TGTGCCAGCAGTTTTATCGGAAACATTCAGTACTTC.

This CDR3 is CASSVGTDSGYTF. For the CDR3, the DNA is TGTGCCAGCAGCGTCGGGACAGACTCTGGCTACACCTTC. This chain links TRBV9 with TRBJ1-2; 7 nucleotides align to TRBD1. The CDR3 runs to 13 residues. With V trimmed by 2 bases and J by 7 bases, 5 bases remained unmatched. Germline V gene sequence: CDR1 SGDLS, CDR2 YYNGEE.

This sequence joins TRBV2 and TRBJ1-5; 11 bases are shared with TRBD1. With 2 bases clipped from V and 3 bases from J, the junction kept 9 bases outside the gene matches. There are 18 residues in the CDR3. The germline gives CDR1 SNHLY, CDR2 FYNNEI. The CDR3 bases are TGTGCCAGCAGTGAATTGTCCGGGACAGGGGGTTCCAATCAGCCCCAGCATTTT. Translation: CASSELSGTGGSNQPQHF.

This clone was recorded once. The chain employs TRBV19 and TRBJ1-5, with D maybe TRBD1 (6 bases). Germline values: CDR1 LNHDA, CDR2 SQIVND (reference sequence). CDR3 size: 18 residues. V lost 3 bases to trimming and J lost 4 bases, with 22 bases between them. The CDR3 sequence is CASSMVSSSRTVNQPQHF. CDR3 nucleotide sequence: TGTGCCAGTAGTATGGTTTCCAGTTCGAGGACAGTTAATCAGCCCCAGCATTTT.

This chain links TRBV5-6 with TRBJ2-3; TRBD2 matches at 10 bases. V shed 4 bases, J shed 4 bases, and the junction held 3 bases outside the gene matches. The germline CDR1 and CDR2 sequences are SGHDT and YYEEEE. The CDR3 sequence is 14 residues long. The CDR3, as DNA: TGTGCCAGCAGCACAGCGGGGGGGCCAGATACGCAGTATTTT. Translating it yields CASSTAGGPDTQYF.

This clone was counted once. The CDR3 region has the DNA TGCAGTGCCTTTACAGGGGAAGCTTTCTTT. Translated, it gives CSAFTGEAFF. V is TRBV20-1 and J is TRBJ1-1, with D possibly TRBD1 on 6 matching bases. The V gene lost 6 bases and the J gene lost 8 bases, with 10 bases spanning the gap. Germline V gene lookup returns CDR1 DFQATT and CDR2 SNEGSKA (reference sequence). CDR3 length: 10 amino acids.

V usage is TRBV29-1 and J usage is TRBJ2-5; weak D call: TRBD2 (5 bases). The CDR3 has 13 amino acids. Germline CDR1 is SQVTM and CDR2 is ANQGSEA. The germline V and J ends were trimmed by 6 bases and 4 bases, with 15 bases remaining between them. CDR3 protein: CSVDGEMVETQYF. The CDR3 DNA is TGCAGCGTGGATGGGGAGATGGTAGAGACCCAGTACTTC.

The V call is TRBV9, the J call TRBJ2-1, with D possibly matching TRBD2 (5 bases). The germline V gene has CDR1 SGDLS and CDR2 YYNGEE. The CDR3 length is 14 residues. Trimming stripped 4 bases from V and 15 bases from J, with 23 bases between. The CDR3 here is CASSRTSDPERAFF. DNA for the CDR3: TGTGCCAGCAGCCGGACCTCTGACCCTGAGAGGGCGTTCTTC.

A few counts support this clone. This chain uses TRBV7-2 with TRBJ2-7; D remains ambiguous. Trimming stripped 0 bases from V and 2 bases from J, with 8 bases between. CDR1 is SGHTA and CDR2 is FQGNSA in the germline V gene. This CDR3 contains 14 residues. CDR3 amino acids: CASSLAPYPYEQYF. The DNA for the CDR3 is TGTGCCAGCAGCTTAGCCCCTTATCCCTACGAGCAGTACTTC.

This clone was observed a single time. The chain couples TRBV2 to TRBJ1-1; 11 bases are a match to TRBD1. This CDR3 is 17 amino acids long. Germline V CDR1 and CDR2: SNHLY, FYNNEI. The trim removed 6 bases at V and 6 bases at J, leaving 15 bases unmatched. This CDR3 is CASRDHPGQGVRAEAFF. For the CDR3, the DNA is TGTGCCAGCAGAGACCATCCGGGACAGGGGGTTAGGGCTGAAGCTTTCTTT.

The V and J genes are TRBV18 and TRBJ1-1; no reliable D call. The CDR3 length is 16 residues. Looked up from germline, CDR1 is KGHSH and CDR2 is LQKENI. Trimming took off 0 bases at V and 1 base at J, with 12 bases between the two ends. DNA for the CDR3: TGTGCCAGCTCACCACCGTCGATCCGCGGGAACACTGAAGCTTTCTTT. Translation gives CASSPPSIRGNTEAFF.

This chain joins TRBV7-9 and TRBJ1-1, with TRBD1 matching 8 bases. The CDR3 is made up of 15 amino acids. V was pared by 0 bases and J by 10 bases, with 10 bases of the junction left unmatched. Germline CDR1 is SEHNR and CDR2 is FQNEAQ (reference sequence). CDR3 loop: CASSLAGTGASLAFF. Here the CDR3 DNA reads TGTGCCAGCAGCTTAGCCGGGACAGGAGCTTCGTTAGCTTTCTTT.

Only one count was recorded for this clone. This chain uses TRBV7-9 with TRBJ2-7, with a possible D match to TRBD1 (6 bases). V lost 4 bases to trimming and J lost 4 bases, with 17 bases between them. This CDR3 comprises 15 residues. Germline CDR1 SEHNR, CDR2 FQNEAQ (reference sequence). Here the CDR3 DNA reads TGTGCCAGCAGCTCAACAGGGCAGGTGGGATACGAGCAGTACTTC. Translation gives CASSSTGQVGYEQYF.

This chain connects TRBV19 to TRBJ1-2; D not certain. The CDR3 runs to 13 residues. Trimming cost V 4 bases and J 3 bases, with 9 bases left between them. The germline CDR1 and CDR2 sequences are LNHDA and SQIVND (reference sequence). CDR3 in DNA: TGTGCCAGTAGTAAAGCGTCAGACTATGGCTACACCTTC. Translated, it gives CASSKASDYGYTF.

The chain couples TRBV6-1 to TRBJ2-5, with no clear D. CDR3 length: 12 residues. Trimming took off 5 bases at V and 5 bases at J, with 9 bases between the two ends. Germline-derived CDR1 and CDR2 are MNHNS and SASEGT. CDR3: CASSYRVETQYF. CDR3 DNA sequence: TGTGCCAGCAGTTATCGGGTTGAGACCCAGTACTTC.

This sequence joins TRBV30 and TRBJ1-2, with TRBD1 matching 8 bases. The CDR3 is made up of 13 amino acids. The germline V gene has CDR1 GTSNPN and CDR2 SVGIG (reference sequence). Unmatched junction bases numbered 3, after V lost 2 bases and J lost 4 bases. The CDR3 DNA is TGTGCCTGGAGTCCAGACAGGGGCTATGGCTACACCTTC. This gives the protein CAWSPDRGYGYTF.

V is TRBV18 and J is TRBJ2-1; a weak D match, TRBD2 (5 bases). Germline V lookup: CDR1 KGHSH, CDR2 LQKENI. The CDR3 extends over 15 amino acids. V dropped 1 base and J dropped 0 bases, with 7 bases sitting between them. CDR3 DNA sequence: TGTGCCAGCTCACCACTGGCGGGCTCCTACAATGAGCAGTTCTTC. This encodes CASSPLAGSYNEQFF. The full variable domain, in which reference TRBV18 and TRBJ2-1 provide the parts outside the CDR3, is NAGVMQNPRHLVRRRGQEARLRCSPMKGHSHVYWYRQLPEEGLKFMVYLQKENIIDESGMPKERFSAEFPKEGPSILRIQQVVRGDSAAYFCASSPLAGSYNEQFFGPGTRLTVL.

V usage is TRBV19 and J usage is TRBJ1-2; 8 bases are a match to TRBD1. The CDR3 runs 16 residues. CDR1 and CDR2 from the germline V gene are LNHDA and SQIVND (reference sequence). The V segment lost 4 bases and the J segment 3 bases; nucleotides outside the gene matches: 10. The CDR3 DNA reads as TGTGCCAGTAGTACCCTGCCGGACAGGGTGGACTATGGCTACACCTTC. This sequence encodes CASSTLPDRVDYGYTF.

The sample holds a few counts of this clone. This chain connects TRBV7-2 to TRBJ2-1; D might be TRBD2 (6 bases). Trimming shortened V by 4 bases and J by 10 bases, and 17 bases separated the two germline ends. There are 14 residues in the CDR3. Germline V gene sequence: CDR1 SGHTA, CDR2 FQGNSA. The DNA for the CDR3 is TGTGCCAGCAGCTCAACTTCCGGGAGTACGGAGCAGTTCTTC. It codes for CASSSTSGSTEQFF.

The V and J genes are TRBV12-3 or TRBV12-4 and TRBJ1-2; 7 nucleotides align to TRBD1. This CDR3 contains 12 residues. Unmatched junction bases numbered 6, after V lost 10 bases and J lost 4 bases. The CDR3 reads CATGQDLYGYTF. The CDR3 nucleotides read TGTGCCACTGGACAGGACCTCTATGGCTACACCTTC.

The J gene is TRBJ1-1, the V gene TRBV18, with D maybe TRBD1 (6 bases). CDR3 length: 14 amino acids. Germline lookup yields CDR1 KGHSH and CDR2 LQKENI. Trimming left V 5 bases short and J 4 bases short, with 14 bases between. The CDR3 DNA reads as TGTGCCAGCTCATCAAAGGGACAAGGCACTGAAGCTTTCTTT. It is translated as CASSSKGQGTEAFF.